The 13 T cell receptor beta chains below were found in one sample sequenced in a study of blood T cell repertoires in COVID-19. Only in-frame clones appear in the TCRdb table, and some are missing; sequencing was by immunoSEQ multiplex PCR. Seen here are hundreds of thousands of clones, 75% to 90% observed once, and the top ten hold around 14%. Sequences were obtained from peripheral blood. The receptors were gathered from a woman in her 70s with COVID-19, enrolled during active disease.

J is TRBJ2-4 and V is TRBV30; the match to TRBD1 covers 8 bases. The germline CDR1 and CDR2 sequences are GTSNPN and SVGIG (reference sequence). This CDR3 region has 11 residues. With 5 bases clipped from V and 6 bases from J, the junction kept 0 bases outside the gene matches. The CDR3 sequence: CAWDRGNIQYF. For the CDR3, the DNA is TGTGCCTGGGACAGGGGAAACATTCAGTACTTC.

This clone was counted only a few times. V gene TRBV25-1 combines with J gene TRBJ1-1; D is perhaps TRBD1 (6 bases). The germline V gene encodes CDR1 MGHDK and CDR2 SYGVNS. The CDR3 has 13 amino acids. The V gene lost 3 bases and the J gene lost 11 bases, with 16 bases spanning the gap. CDR3 sequence: CASSETTGSAAFF. DNA of the CDR3: TGTGCCAGCAGTGAGACGACAGGTTCGGCGGCTTTCTTT.

This clone came up a few times. The J gene is TRBJ1-3, the V gene TRBV27; no definite D call. The CDR3 has 14 amino acids. The germline CDR1 and CDR2 sequences are MNHEY and SMNVEV (reference sequence). Trimming shortened V by 8 bases and J by 0 bases, and 11 bases separated the two germline ends. The CDR3 bases are TGTGCCAGCTCTCTCCTCGGCTCTGGAAACACCATATATTTT. It is translated as CASSLLGSGNTIYF.

The J gene is TRBJ2-7, the V gene TRBV11-2, with 8 bases identical to TRBD2. This CDR3 has 15 residues. After removal of 5 bases from V and 2 bases from J, the junction contained 8 bases not matched to a gene. Germline CDR1 reads SGHAT; CDR2 reads FQNNGV. This CDR3 reads CASSPISGTTYEQYF. CDR3 in DNA: TGTGCCAGCAGCCCAATTAGCGGGACAACCTACGAGCAGTACTTC.

This chain joins TRBV11-2 and TRBJ1-1; 7 positions agree with TRBD1. The germline gives CDR1 SGHAT, CDR2 FQNNGV. This CDR3 spans 13 amino acids. V lost 4 bases to trimming and J lost 4 bases; unmatched junction nucleotides: 3. The CDR3 DNA reads TGTGCCAGCAGCTGGCCAGGGGGCACTGAAGCTTTCTTT. Amino acid sequence: CASSWPGGTEAFF.

This chain joins TRBV10-1 and TRBJ1-4; 10 bases are shared with TRBD1. Germline CDR1 WNHNN, CDR2 SYGVQD (reference sequence). J was trimmed by 8 bases and V by 8 bases; bases with no gene match: 5. The CDR3 loop spans 13 amino acids. The CDR3 here is CASDGTGDEKLFF. CDR3 DNA: TGCGCCAGCGATGGGACAGGGGACGAAAAACTGTTTTTT.

The chain combines TRBV5-1 with TRBJ2-7; 11 nucleotides match TRBD2. The CDR3 covers 16 residues. The V gene end was trimmed by 3 bases and the J gene end by 0 bases; junction bases not matched to a gene: 5. Germline V gene lookup returns CDR1 SGHRS and CDR2 YFSETQ. This CDR3 reads CASSWTLAGGSYEQYF. CDR3 DNA: TGCGCCAGCAGCTGGACCCTAGCGGGGGGCTCCTACGAGCAGTACTTC.

The chain joins TRBV29-1 to TRBJ2-3; 13 nucleotides line up with TRBD2. The CDR3 runs 15 residues. V dropped 6 bases and J dropped 10; count of bases not matched to a gene: 13. Germline lookup yields CDR1 SQVTM and CDR2 ANQGSEA. As DNA, the CDR3 is TGCAGCGTAGAGACTAGCGGGGGGCCGGGCGGAGCGCAGTATTTT. Protein: CSVETSGGPGGAQYF.

The genes are TRBV5-1 and TRBJ1-6; D perhaps matches TRBD1 (5 bases). CDR3 length: 13 amino acids. Germline V gene sequence: CDR1 SGHRS, CDR2 YFSETQ. V dropped 3 bases and J dropped 10 bases, with 11 bases sitting between them. The CDR3 bases are TGCGCCAGCAGCTCCAGGGAAGGCTCACCCCTCCACTTT. This codes for CASSSREGSPLHF.

V usage is TRBV5-1 and J usage is TRBJ1-1; 8 bases line up with TRBD1. Germline V CDR1 and CDR2: SGHRS, YFSETQ. V was clipped by 4 bases and J by 6 bases; unmatched bases: 5. There are 13 residues in the CDR3. CDR3 residues: CASSVGQGAEAFF. The CDR3 DNA is TGCGCCAGCAGCGTCGGACAGGGCGCTGAAGCTTTCTTT.

The genes are TRBV14 and TRBJ2-3; D may be TRBD2 (5 bases). Trimming removed 3 bases from V and 5 bases from J, with 12 bases in between. The CDR3 contains 14 residues. Germline V gene lookup returns CDR1 SGHDN and CDR2 FVKESK. The CDR3 DNA sequence: TGTGCCAGCAGCCAGCCGGGGATGGGAGATACGCAGTATTTT. Translated, it gives CASSQPGMGDTQYF.

This rearrangement joins TRBV7-2 to TRBJ1-2; perhaps TRBD1 as D (5 bases). Trimming cost V 1 base and J 3 bases, with 12 bases left between them. The CDR3 loop spans 15 amino acids. The germline gives CDR1 SGHTA, CDR2 FQGNSA. Here the CDR3 DNA reads TGTGCCAGCAGCTTAGGGGGCGGTACTCACTATGGCTACACCTTC. Translated: CASSLGGGTHYGYTF.

This clone has just one count. V is TRBV24-1 and J is TRBJ2-3, with D perhaps matching TRBD2 (5 bases). CDR1 is KGHDR and CDR2 is SFDVKD in the germline V gene. V lost 6 bases and J 0 bases, leaving 15 bases between the germline ends. This CDR3 has 16 amino acids. The CDR3 reads CATSSPGAVSTDTQYF. The CDR3 bases are TGTGCCACCAGTTCACCAGGAGCGGTAAGCACAGATACGCAGTATTTT.